Presented here are 19 T cell receptor beta chains from one specimen sequenced in a study of regulatory T cells. Findings of the study overall: In CD3G-deficient patients, conventional CD4+ T cells were enriched for hydrophobic CDR3 residues at positions 6 and 7.

Primers: 52 TRBV forward and 13 TRBJ reverse. TCRdb's table, derived via immunoSEQ multiplex PCR, lists solely in-frame clones and lacks some. Among over 35,000 clones listed, 75% to 90% were seen once. These receptors' targets are unknown. Sequenced material: conventional CD4+ T cells sorted from blood. The receptors were gathered from a young adult with CD3G deficiency.

This clone was detected only once. The V call is TRBV6-6, the J call TRBJ1-5; D may be TRBD1 (5 bases). The CDR3 consists of 15 residues. V was shortened by 4 bases and J by 2 bases, with 12 bases between the two germline ends. Germline V gene lookup returns CDR1 MNHNY and CDR2 SVGAGI (reference sequence). CDR3 nucleotide sequence: TGTGCCAGCAGTTCCCAGGGTACGGGCAATCAGCCCCAGCATTTT. Its translation: CASSSQGTGNQPQHF.

This clone was picked up a small number of times. The chain is built from TRBV10-3 and TRBJ2-3, with TRBD2 matching 10 bases. The junction had 13 bases not matched to a gene; V was cut back by 3 bases and J by 4 bases. Germline V CDR1 and CDR2: ENHRY, SYGVKD. This CDR3 contains 18 residues. The CDR3 loop is CAISDGGLLAGDADTQYF. The CDR3 region has the DNA TGTGCCATCAGTGATGGTGGATTGCTAGCGGGAGACGCAGATACGCAGTATTTT.

The count of this clone is one. CDR3 coding DNA: TGTGCCAGCAGTTTACAGAACACTGAAGCTTTCTTT. Residues: CASSLQNTEAFF. This chain joins TRBV28 and TRBJ1-1; D unclear. Trimming took off 2 bases at V and 1 base at J, with 2 bases between the two ends. The CDR3 has 12 amino acids. Germline CDR1 reads MDHEN; CDR2 reads SYDVKM.

This clone has more than one count but fewer than ten. The chain combines TRBV6-6 with TRBJ1-6; weak D call: TRBD1 (5 bases). CDR3 size: 12 residues. Trimming left V 5 bases short and J 10 bases short, with 9 bases between. Per germline, CDR1 MNHNY and CDR2 SVGAGI (reference sequence). The DNA of the CDR3 is TGTGCCAGCAGTGCCCAGGGATCACCCCTCCACTTT. It codes for CASSAQGSPLHF.

The chain employs TRBV6-1 and TRBJ1-1, with no clear D. This CDR3 is 13 amino acids long. The V gene lost 7 bases and the J gene lost 5 bases, with 14 bases spanning the gap. Germline CDR1 is MNHNS and CDR2 is SASEGT. CDR3 in amino acids: CASNAEGLTEAFF. The CDR3 bases are TGTGCCAGCAACGCGGAGGGCTTAACTGAAGCTTTCTTT.

The rearrangement links TRBV7-2 to TRBJ2-3; no clear D. V lost 1 base to trimming and J lost 4 bases, with 6 bases between them. This CDR3 contains 13 residues. Germline CDR1 and CDR2: SGHTA and FQGNSA. The CDR3: CASSLDSPDTQYF. The CDR3 DNA sequence: TGTGCCAGCAGCTTAGATAGTCCAGATACGCAGTATTTT.

The chain carries TRBV28 and TRBJ2-2; D is unresolved. CDR1 and CDR2 (germline): MDHEN, SYDVKM. The CDR3 extends over 14 amino acids. Trimming pared 7 bases from V and 3 bases from J, leaving 12 bases between. The CDR3 DNA is TGTGCCAGCAAAAGGGCCCTCTACACCGGGGAGCTGTTTTTT. Translating it yields CASKRALYTGELFF.

The V gene is TRBV7-2, the J gene TRBJ2-3, with unresolved D. CDR3 length: 13 residues. Per the germline V gene, CDR1 is SGHTA and CDR2 is FQGNSA. V was cut by 5 bases and J by 3 bases, with 9 bases left in between. CDR3: CASSTRRTDTQYF. The CDR3, as DNA: TGTGCCAGCAGCACTCGTCGAACAGATACGCAGTATTTT.

CDR3 in amino acids: CASSRELPNTEAFF. The CDR3 DNA follows: TGTGCCAGCAGTAGGGAGTTACCGAACACTGAAGCTTTCTTT. The V call is TRBV6-1, the J call TRBJ1-1; D uncertain. This CDR3 spans 14 amino acids. The germline V and J ends were trimmed by 5 bases and 1 base, with 11 bases remaining between them. Per the germline V gene, CDR1 is MNHNS and CDR2 is SASEGT.

This chain connects TRBV11-2 to TRBJ2-1; D call uncertain. Germline values: CDR1 SGHAT, CDR2 FQNNGV. The CDR3 is made up of 15 amino acids. The germline V and J ends were trimmed by 4 bases and 4 bases, with 14 bases remaining between them. This CDR3 reads CASSYPGNGYNEQFF. The CDR3 bases are TGTGCCAGCAGCTATCCAGGAAACGGGTACAATGAGCAGTTCTTC.

CDR3 sequence (DNA): TGTGCCAGCAGCTTAGGGGGTCGGTGGGGTGTAGGTGAGCAGTTCTTC. It specifies CASSLGGRWGVGEQFF. J is TRBJ2-1 and V is TRBV7-2, with D unclear. V lost 1 base and J 9 bases, leaving 19 bases between the germline ends. CDR3 length equals 16 residues. Germline loops: CDR1 SGHTA, CDR2 FQGNSA.

The chain joins TRBV4-1 to TRBJ2-5, with TRBD1 as a possible D gene (6 bases). The closer fit of TRBJ2-7 to the DNA end suggests the J call may be wrong. This CDR3 spans 13 amino acids. Germline CDR1 reads MGHRA; CDR2 reads YSYEKL. CDR3: CASSQFRGSEQYF. CDR3 sequence (DNA): TGCGCCAGCAGCCAATTCAGGGGATCCGAGCAGTACTTC.

This chain links TRBV28 with TRBJ2-7; TRBD1 agrees at 8 bases. Germline lookup yields CDR1 MDHEN and CDR2 SYDVKM. V lost 5 bases, J lost 5 bases, and 14 bases stayed unmatched. The CDR3 loop spans 16 amino acids. The CDR3 sequence is CASSQGSGQVTNEQYF. The CDR3 DNA follows: TGTGCCAGCAGTCAGGGGTCGGGACAGGTTACCAACGAGCAGTACTTC.

The chain carries TRBV6-1 and TRBJ1-4, with D tentatively TRBD1 (5 bases). Trimming took off 3 bases at V and 5 bases at J, with 22 bases between the two ends. The CDR3 contains 18 residues. CDR1 is MNHNS and CDR2 is SASEGT in the germline V gene. In DNA form, the CDR3 reads TGTGCCAGCAGTGAGAAGTGGGGGAGCGGAAGACTAAATGAAAAACTGTTTTTT. It specifies CASSEKWGSGRLNEKLFF.

This clone was counted between two and nine times. This chain connects TRBV10-3 to TRBJ1-5, with D perhaps matching TRBD1 (6 bases). The CDR3 extends over 16 amino acids. Germline CDR1 and CDR2: ENHRY and SYGVKD. V was pared by 10 bases and J by 2 bases, with 21 bases between. CDR3 protein: CATSHGGGGGNQPQHF. The CDR3 DNA follows: TGTGCCACCTCCCACGGGGGAGGGGGAGGCAATCAGCCCCAGCATTTT.

The rearrangement links TRBV6-1 to TRBJ1-2; 9 positions match TRBD1. Germline V CDR1 and CDR2: MNHNS, SASEGT. The trim removed 4 bases at V and 3 bases at J, leaving 6 bases unmatched. The CDR3 has 15 residues. This CDR3 is CASSAQTGGYYGYTF. The CDR3 nucleotides read TGTGCCAGCAGTGCTCAGACAGGGGGGTACTATGGCTACACCTTC.

The chain links TRBV5-1 to TRBJ2-5; TRBD2 matches at 7 bases. The CDR3 has 15 residues. Germline CDR1 and CDR2: SGHRS and YFSETQ. Losses at the gene ends were 5 bases for V and 2 bases for J; bases not matched to a gene: 9. CDR3 sequence reads: CASSLGTTNQETQYF. The CDR3 DNA sequence: TGCGCCAGCAGTCTGGGGACTACGAATCAAGAGACCCAGTACTTC.

About this clone itself: The same CDR3 is also encoded by other DNA sequences in this sample. The gene calls are TRBV7-8 and TRBJ2-1; 14 bases are shared with TRBD2. CDR3 size: 16 residues. Unmatched junction bases numbered 4, after V lost 1 base and J lost 8 bases. Germline CDR1 and CDR2: SGHVS and FQNEAQ. CDR3 protein: CASSLGWTSGGYEQFF. The CDR3 DNA reads as TGTGCCAGCAGCTTAGGTTGGACTAGCGGGGGGTATGAGCAGTTCTTC.

J is TRBJ2-3 and V is TRBV7-9; D ambiguous. Between the trimmed V and J ends, which lost 6 bases and 5 bases, there was a span of 12 bases. Per the germline V gene, CDR1 is SEHNR and CDR2 is FQNEAQ (reference sequence). The CDR3 sequence is 13 residues long. The DNA for the CDR3 is TGTGCCAGCAGTAGGGATGGCGTAGATACGCAGTATTTT. It codes for CASSRDGVDTQYF.